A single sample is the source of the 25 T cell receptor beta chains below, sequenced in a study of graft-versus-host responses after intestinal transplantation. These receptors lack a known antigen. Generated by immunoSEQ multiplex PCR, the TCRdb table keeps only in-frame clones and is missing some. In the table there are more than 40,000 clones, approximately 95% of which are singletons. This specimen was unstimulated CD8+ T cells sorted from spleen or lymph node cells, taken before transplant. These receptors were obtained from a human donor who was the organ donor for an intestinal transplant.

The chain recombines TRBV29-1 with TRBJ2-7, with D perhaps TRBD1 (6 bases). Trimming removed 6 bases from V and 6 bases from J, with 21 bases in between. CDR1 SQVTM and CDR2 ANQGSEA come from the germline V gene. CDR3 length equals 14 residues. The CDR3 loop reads CSVGVRVGATEQYF. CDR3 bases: TGCAGCGTCGGTGTGCGTGTGGGGGCGACCGAGCAGTACTTC.

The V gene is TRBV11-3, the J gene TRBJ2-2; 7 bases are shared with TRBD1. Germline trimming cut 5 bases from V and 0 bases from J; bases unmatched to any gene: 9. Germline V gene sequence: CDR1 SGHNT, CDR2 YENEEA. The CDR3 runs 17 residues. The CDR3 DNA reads TGTGCCAGCAGCCGGGACAGCCTAAACGCGAACACCGGGGAGCTGTTTTTT. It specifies CASSRDSLNANTGELFF. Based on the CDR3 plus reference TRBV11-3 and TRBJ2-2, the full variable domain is EAGVVQSPRYKIIEKKQPVAFWCNPISGHNTLYWYLQNLGQGPELLIRYENEEAVDDSQLPKDRFSAERLKGVDSTLKIQPAELGDSAVYLCASSRDSLNANTGELFFGEGSRLTVL.

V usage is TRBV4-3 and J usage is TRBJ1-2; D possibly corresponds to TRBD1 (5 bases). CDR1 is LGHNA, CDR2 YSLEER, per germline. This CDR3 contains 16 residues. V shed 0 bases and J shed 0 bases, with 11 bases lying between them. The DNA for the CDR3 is TGCGCCAGCAGCCAAGACGGTCAGGGCCCTAACTATGGCTACACCTTC. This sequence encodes CASSQDGQGPNYGYTF.

CDR3 sequence reads: CASQSGGEQFF. The CDR3 DNA reads as TGCGCCAGCCAATCCGGGGGTGAGCAGTTCTTC. V usage is TRBV10-2 and J usage is TRBJ2-1; a possible D gene is TRBD2 (6 bases). V was clipped by 8 bases and J by 9 bases, with 11 bases between them. The CDR3 sequence is 11 residues long. The V gene's germline CDR1 is WSHSY and CDR2 SAAADI.

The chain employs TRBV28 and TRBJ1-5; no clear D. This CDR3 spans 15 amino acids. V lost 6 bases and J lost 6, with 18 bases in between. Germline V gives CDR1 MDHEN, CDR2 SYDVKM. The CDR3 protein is CASRLRTPGGQPQHF. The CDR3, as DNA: TGTGCCAGCAGGCTCCGGACCCCAGGAGGTCAGCCCCAGCATTTT.

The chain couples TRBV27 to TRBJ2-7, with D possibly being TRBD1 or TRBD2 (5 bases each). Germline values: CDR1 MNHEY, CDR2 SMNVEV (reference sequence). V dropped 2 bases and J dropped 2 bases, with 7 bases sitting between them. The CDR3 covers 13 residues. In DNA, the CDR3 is TGTGCCAGCAGTTTACAGGGACCCTACGAGCAGTACTTC. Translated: CASSLQGPYEQYF.

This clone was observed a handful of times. For the CDR3, the DNA is TGCAGCGTTGTTGCGACTTCGACAGGGTCTTTTTCTGGAAACACCATATATTTT. This translates into CSVVATSTGSFSGNTIYF. The J gene is TRBJ1-3, the V gene TRBV29-1; 7 bases are shared with TRBD1. This CDR3 is built from 18 residues. The ends lost 4 bases at V and 1 base at J; junction bases unmatched: 16. Germline V gene lookup returns CDR1 SQVTM and CDR2 ANQGSEA.

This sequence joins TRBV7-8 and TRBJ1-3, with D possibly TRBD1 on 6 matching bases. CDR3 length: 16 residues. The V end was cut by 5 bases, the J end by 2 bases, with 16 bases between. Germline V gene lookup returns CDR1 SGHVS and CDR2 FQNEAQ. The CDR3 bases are TGTGCCAGCAGCGCAATGAGGGGGGGCACTGGAAACACCATATATTTT. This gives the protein CASSAMRGGTGNTIYF.

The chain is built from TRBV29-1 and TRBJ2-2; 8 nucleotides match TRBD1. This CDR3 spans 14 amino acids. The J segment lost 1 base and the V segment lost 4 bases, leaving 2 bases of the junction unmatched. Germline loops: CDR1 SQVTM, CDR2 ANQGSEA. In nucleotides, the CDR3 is TGCAGCGTTGCCAGGGGGCGGAACACCGGGGAGCTGTTTTTT. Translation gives CSVARGRNTGELFF.

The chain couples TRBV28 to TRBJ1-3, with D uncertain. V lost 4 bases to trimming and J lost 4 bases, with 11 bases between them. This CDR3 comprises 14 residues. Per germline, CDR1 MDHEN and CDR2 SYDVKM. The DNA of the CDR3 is TGTGCCAGCAGTTGGGCCGGACTAGGAAACACCATATATTTT. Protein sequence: CASSWAGLGNTIYF.

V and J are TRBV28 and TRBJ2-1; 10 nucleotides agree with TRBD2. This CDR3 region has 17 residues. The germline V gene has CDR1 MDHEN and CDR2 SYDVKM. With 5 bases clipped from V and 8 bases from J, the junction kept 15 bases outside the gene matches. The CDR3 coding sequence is TGTGCCAGCAGTCTCCCGGCGGAAGCGGGGGGGCAGTATGAGCAGTTCTTC. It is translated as CASSLPAEAGGQYEQFF. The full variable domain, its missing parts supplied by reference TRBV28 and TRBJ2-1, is DVKVTQSSRYLVKRTGEKVFLECVQDMDHENMFWYRQDPGLGLRLIYFSYDVKMKEKGDIPEGYSVSREKKERFSLILESASTNQTSMYLCASSLPAEAGGQYEQFFGPGTRLTVL.

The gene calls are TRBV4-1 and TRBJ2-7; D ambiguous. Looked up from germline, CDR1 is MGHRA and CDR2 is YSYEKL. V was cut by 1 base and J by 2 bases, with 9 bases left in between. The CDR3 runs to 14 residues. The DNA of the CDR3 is TGCGCCAGCAGCCAAGCTCATCGCGCCTACGAGCAGTACTTC. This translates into CASSQAHRAYEQYF.

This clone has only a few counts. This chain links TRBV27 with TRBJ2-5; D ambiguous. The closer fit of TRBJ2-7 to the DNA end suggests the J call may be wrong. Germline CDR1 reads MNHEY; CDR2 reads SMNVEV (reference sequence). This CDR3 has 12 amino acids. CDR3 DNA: TGTGCCAGCAGTTCCAGGTCTTACGAGCAGTACTTC. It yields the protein CASSSRSYEQYF.

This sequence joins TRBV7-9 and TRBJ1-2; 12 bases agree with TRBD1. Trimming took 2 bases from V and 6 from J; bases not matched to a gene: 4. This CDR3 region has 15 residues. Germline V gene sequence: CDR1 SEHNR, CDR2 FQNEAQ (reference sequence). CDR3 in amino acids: CASSLLGQGANGYTF. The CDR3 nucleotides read TGTGCCAGCAGCTTATTGGGACAGGGGGCAAATGGCTACACCTTC.

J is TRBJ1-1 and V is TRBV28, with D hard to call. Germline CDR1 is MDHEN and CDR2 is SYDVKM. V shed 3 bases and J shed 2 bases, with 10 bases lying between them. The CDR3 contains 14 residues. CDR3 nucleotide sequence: TGTGCCAGCAGTTTGGAGGAGTTCAACACTGAAGCTTTCTTT. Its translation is CASSLEEFNTEAFF. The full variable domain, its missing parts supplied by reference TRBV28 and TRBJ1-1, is DVKVTQSSRYLVKRTGEKVFLECVQDMDHENMFWYRQDPGLGLRLIYFSYDVKMKEKGDIPEGYSVSREKKERFSLILESASTNQTSMYLCASSLEEFNTEAFFGQGTRLTVV.

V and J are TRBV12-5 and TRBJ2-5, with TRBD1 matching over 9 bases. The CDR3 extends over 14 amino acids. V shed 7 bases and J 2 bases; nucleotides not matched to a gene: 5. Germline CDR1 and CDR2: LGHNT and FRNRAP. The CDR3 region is CASAPGTGQETQYF. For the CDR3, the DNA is TGTGCTAGTGCCCCAGGGACAGGGCAAGAGACCCAGTACTTC.

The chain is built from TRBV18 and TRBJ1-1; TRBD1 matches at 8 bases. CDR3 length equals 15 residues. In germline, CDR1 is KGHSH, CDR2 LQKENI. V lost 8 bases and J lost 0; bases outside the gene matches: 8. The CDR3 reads CASPHWDRLNTEAFF. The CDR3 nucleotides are TGTGCCAGCCCACATTGGGACAGGTTGAACACTGAAGCTTTCTTT.

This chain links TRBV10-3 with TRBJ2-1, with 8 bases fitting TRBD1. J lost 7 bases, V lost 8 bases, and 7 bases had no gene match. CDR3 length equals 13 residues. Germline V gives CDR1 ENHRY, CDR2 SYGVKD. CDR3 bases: TGTGCCATCTCTCCAGGGGGCTTGAATGAGCAGTTCTTC. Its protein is CAISPGGLNEQFF.

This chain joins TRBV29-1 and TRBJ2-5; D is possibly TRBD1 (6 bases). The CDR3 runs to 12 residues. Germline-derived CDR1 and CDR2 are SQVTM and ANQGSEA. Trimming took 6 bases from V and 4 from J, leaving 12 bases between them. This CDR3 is CSVNRVGETQYF. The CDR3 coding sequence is TGCAGCGTGAACAGGGTGGGAGAGACCCAGTACTTC.

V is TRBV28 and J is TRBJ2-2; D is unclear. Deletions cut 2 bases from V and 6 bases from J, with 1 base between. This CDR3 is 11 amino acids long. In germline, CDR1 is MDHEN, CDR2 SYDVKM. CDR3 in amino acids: CASSLPGELFF. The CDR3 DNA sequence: TGTGCCAGCAGTTTACCCGGGGAGCTGTTTTTT.

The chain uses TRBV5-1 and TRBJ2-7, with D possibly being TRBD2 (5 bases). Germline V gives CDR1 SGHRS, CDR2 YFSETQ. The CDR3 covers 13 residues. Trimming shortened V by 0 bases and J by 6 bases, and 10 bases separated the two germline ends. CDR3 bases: TGCGCCAGCAGCTTGGGAGGGTCAAGCGAGCAGTACTTC. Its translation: CASSLGGSSEQYF.

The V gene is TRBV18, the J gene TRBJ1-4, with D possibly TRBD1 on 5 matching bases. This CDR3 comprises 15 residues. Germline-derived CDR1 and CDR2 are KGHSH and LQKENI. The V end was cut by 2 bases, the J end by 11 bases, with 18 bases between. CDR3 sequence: CASSPGDAGFGKLFF. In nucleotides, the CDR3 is TGTGCCAGCTCACCAGGGGACGCGGGGTTCGGGAAACTGTTTTTT.

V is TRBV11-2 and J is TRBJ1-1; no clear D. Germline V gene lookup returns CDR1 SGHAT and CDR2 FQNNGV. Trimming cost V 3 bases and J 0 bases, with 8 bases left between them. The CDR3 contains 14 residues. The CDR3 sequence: CASSLARLNTEAFF. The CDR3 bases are TGTGCCAGCAGCTTGGCCAGACTGAACACTGAAGCTTTCTTT.

The CDR3 spells CAWSVTANYGYTF. CDR3 nucleotides: TGTGCCTGGAGTGTCACAGCTAACTATGGCTACACCTTC. This chain connects TRBV30 to TRBJ1-2; D gene unclear. Trimming left V 0 bases short and J 0 bases short, with 5 bases between. The CDR3 has 13 residues. Germline V gene data show CDR1 as GTSNPN and CDR2 as SVGIG (reference sequence).

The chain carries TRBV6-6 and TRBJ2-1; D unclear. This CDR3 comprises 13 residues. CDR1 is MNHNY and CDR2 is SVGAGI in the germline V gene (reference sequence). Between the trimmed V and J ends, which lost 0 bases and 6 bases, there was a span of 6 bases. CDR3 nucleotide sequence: TGTGCCAGCAGTTACTCGATAATCAATGAGCAGTTCTTC. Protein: CASSYSIINEQFF.